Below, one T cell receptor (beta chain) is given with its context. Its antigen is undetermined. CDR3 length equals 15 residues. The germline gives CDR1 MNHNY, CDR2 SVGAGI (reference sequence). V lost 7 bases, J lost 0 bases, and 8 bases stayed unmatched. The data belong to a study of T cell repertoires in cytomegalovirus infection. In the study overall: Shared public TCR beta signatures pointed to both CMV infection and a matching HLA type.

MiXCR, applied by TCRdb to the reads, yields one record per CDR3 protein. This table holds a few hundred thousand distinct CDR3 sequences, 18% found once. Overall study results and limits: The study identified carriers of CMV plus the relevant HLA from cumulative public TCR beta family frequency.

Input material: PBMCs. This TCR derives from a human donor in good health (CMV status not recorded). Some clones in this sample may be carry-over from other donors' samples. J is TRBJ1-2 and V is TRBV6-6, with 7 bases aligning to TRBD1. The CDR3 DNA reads TGTGCCAGCAACCAACCGGGACAGTCTAACTATGGCTACACCTTC. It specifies CASNQPGQSNYGYTF.